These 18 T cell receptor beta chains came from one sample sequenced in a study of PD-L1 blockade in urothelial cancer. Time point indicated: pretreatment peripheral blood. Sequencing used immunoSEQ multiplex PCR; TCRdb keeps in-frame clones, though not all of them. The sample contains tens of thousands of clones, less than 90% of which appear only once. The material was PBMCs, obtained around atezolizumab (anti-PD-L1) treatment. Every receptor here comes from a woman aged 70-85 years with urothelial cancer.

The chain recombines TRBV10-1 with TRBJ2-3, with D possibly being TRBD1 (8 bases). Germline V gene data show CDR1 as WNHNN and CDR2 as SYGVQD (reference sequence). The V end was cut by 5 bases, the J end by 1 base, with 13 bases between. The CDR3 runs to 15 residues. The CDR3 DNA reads TGCGCCAGCAGTTGGGGGGGACAGGGCACAGATACGCAGTATTTT. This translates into CASSWGGQGTDTQYF.

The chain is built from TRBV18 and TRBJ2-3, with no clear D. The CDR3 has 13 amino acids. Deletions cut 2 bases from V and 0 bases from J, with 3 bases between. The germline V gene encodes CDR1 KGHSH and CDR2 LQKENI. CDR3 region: CASSPTSTDTQYF. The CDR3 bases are TGTGCCAGCTCACCAACTAGCACAGATACGCAGTATTTT.

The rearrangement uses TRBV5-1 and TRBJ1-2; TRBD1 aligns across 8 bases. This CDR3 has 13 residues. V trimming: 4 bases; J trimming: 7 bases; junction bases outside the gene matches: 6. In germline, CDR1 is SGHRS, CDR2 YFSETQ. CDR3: CASSPDRAVGYTF. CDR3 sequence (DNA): TGCGCCAGCAGCCCGGACAGGGCCGTTGGCTACACCTTC. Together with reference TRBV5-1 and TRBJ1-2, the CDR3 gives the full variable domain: KAGVTQTPRYLIKTRGQQVTLSCSPISGHRSVSWYQQTPGQGLQFLFEYFSETQRNKGNFPGRFSGRQFSNSRSEMNVSTLELGDSALYLCASSPDRAVGYTFGSGTRLTVV.

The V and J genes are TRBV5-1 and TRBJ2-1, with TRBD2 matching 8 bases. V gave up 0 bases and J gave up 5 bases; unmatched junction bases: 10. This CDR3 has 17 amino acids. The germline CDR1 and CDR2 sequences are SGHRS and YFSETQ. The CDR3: CASSLGTSGGSNNEQFF. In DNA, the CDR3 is TGCGCCAGCAGCTTGGGAACTAGCGGAGGCTCGAACAATGAGCAGTTCTTC.

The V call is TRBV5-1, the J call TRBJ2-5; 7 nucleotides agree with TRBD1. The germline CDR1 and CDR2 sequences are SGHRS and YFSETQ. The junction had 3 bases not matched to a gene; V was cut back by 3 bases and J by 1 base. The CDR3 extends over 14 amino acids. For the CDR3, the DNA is TGCGCCAGCAGCTGGGGACAGATCCAAGAGACCCAGTACTTC. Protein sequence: CASSWGQIQETQYF. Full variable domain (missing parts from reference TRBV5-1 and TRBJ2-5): KAGVTQTPRYLIKTRGQQVTLSCSPISGHRSVSWYQQTPGQGLQFLFEYFSETQRNKGNFPGRFSGRQFSNSRSEMNVSTLELGDSALYLCASSWGQIQETQYFGPGTRLLVL.

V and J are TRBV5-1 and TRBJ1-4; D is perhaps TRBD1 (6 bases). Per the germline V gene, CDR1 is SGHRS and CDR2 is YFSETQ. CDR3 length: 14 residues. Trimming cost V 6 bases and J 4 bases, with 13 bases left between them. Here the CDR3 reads CASTLDSDNEKLFF. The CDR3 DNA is TGCGCCAGCACCCTGGACAGTGATAATGAAAAACTGTTTTTT.

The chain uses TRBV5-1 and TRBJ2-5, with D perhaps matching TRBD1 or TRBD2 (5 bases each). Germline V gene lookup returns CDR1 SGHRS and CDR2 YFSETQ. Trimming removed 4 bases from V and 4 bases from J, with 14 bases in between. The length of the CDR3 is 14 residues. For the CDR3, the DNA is TGCGCCAGCAGCATGGGGCAAGGGAGAGAGACCCAGTACTTC. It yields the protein CASSMGQGRETQYF.

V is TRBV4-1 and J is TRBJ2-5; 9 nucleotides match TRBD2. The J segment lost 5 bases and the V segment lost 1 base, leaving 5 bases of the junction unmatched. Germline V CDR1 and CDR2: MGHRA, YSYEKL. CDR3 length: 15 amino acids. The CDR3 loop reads CASSQAGLAYETQYF. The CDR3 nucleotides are TGCGCCAGCAGCCAAGCGGGACTAGCATATGAGACCCAGTACTTC.

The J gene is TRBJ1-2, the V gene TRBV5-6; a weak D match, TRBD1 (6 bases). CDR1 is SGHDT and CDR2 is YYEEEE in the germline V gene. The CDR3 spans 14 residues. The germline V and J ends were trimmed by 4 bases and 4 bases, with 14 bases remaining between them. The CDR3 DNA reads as TGTGCCAGCAGCAAGCGACAGGTCGCCTATGGCTACACCTTC. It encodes CASSKRQVAYGYTF. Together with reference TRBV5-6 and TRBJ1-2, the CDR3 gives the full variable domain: DAGVTQSPTHLIKTRGQQVTLRCSPKSGHDTVSWYQQALGQGPQFIFQYYEEEERQRGNFPDRFSGHQFPNYSSELNVNALLLGDSALYLCASSKRQVAYGYTFGSGTRLTVV.

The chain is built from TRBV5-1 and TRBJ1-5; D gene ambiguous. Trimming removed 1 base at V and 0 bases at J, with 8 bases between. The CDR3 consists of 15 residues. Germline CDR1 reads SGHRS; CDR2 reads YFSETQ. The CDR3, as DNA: TGCGCCAGCAGCTTGATCGGGAATAGCAATCAGCCCCAGCATTTT. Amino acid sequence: CASSLIGNSNQPQHF.

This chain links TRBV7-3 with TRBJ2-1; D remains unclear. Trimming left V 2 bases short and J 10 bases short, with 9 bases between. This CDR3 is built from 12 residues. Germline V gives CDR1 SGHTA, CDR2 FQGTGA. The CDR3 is CASSLQRGEQFF. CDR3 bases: TGTGCCAGCAGCTTACAACGAGGCGAGCAGTTCTTC.

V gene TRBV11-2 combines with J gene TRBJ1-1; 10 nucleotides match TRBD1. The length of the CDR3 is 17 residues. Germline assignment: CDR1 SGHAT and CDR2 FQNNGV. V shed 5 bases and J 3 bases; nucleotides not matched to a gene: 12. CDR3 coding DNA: TGTGCCAGCAGCCCGAGGACAGGGGGGTTTATCGACACTGAAGCTTTCTTT. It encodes CASSPRTGGFIDTEAFF.

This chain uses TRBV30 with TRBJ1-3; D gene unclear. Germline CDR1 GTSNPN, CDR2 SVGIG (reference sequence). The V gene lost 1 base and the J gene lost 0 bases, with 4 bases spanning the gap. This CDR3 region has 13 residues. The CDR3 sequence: CAWSGVSGNTIYF. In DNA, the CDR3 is TGTGCCTGGAGTGGAGTCTCTGGAAACACCATATATTTT.

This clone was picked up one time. CDR3 sequence (DNA): TGTGCCAGCAGCTTAGCTCGGGGTGGCCTTCCTAACTATGGCTACACCTTC. Its translation: CASSLARGGLPNYGYTF. This chain joins TRBV7-2 and TRBJ1-2; D is undetermined. Trimming cost V 0 bases and J 0 bases, with 14 bases left between them. The germline CDR1 and CDR2 sequences are SGHTA and FQGNSA. CDR3 length equals 17 residues.

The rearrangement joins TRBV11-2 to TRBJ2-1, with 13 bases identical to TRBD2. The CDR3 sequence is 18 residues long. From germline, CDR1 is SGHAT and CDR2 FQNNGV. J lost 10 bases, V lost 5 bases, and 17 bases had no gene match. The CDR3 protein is CASSLSFGTSGRAREQFF. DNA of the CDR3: TGTGCCAGCAGCCTGAGCTTCGGAACTAGCGGGAGGGCCCGAGAGCAGTTCTTC.

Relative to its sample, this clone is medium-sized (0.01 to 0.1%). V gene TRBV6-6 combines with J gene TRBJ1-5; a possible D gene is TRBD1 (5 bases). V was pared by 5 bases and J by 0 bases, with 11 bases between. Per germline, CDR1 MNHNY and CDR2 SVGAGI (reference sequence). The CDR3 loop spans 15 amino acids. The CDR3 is CASSTVGGSNQPQHF. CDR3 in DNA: TGTGCCAGCAGTACTGTGGGGGGTAGCAATCAGCCCCAGCATTTT.

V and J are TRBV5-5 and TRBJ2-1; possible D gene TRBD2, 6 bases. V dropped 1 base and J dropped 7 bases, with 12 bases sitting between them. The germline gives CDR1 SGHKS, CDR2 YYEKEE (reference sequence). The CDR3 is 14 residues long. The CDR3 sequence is CASSLLLAGNEQFF. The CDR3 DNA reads TGTGCCAGCAGCTTGTTACTAGCCGGGAATGAGCAGTTCTTC. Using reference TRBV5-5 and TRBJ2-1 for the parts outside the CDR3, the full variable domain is DAGVTQSPTHLIKTRGQQVTLRCSPISGHKSVSWYQQVLGQGPQFIFQYYEKEERGRGNFPDRFSARQFPNYSSELNVNALLLGDSALYLCASSLLLAGNEQFFGPGTRLTVL.

Here the CDR3 reads CASSLVVPLIYEQFF. Here the CDR3 DNA reads TGTGCCAGCAGTTTAGTAGTGCCTTTGATATATGAGCAGTTCTTC. V usage is TRBV27 and J usage is TRBJ2-1; D is unresolved. Germline CDR1 reads MNHEY; CDR2 reads SMNVEV (reference sequence). V lost 2 bases, J lost 8 bases, and 16 bases lay in between. The CDR3 consists of 15 residues.